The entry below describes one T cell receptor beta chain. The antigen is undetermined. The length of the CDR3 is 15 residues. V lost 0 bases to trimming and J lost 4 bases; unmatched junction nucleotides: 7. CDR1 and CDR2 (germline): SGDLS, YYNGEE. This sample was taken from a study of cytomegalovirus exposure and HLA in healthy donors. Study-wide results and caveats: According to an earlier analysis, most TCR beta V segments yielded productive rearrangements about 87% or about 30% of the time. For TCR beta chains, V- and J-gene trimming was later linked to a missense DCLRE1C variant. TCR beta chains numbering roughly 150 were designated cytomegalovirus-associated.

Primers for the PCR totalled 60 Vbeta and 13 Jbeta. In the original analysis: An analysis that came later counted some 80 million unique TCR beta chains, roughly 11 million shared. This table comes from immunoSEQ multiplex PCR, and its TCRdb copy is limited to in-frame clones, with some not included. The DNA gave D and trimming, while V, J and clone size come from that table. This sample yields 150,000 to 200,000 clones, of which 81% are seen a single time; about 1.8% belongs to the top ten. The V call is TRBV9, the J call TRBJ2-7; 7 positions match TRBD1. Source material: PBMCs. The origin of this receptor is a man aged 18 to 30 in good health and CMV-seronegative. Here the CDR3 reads CASSVGAGTDYEQYF. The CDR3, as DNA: TGTGCCAGCAGCGTAGGAGCCGGGACAGATTACGAGCAGTACTTC.